The table lists the clone carrying this T cell receptor (beta chain) with a few counts. Its antigen remains unknown. From the 5' RACE reads, TCRdb called clonotypes with MiXCR, one entry per CDR3 protein. The profile covers about 330,000 distinct CDR3 sequences, with over 9% appearing a single time and just over 7% taken by the ten largest. This entry comes from a study of identical twins. Points from the study as a whole: Insertions ran lower in abundant cord blood beta clonotypes, though not in memory repertoires.

This sample also belongs to another study, concerning yellow fever vaccine responses in identical twins.

This receptor was taken from a woman between 18 and 30 years old in good health. Sequences were obtained from CD8+ T cells sorted from blood.

As DNA, the CDR3 is TGTGCCAGCAGCTTTGCCGGGACCACCTACGAGCAGTACTTC. Its translation is CASSFAGTTYEQYF. The chain couples TRBV7-9 to TRBJ2-7, with D perhaps matching TRBD1 or TRBD2 (5 bases each). Trimming cost V 3 bases and J 2 bases, with 11 bases left between them. Germline V gene lookup returns CDR1 SEHNR and CDR2 FQNEAQ (reference sequence). The CDR3 extends over 14 amino acids.